The rows below give T cell receptor beta chains drawn from one sample of a study of Ad26.COV2.S vaccination and SARS-CoV-2 variants. The method was immunoSEQ multiplex PCR; TCRdb's version includes in-frame clones alone and lacks a portion of them. The profile shows 150,000 to 200,000 clones, about 83% of them singletons. The sample consisted of peripheral blood, taken after recovery from COVID-19. The receptors derive from a human donor who had recovered from COVID-19. Each CDR3 is given with its conserved first and last residue. The D gene is left open where the match is weak. Where a row states a size, it is once, few, many or the class of an expanded clone; other rows omit it.

abundance: -; j_gene: TRBJ2-7; v_gene: TRBV11-2; d_gene: TRBD1; CDR3aa: CASSLATGTGDYEQYF; CDR3nt: TGTGCCAGCAGCTTAGCCACCGGGACAGGGGACTACGAGCAGTACTTC
abundance: once; j_gene: TRBJ2-2; v_gene: TRBV18; d_gene: TRBD2; CDR3aa: CASSPLYSGTSLYTGELFF; CDR3nt: TGTGCCAGCTCACCTCTCTATTCCGGGACTAGTTTGTACACCGGGGAGCTGTTTTTT
abundance: -; j_gene: TRBJ1-4; v_gene: TRBV5-1; d_gene: -; CDR3aa: CASPDLMGEKLFF; CDR3nt: TGCGCCAGCCCCGATTTGATGGGTGAAAAACTGTTTTTT
abundance: -; j_gene: TRBJ2-3; v_gene: TRBV7-3; d_gene: -; CDR3aa: CASSLMPNTDTQYF; CDR3nt: TGTGCCAGCAGCTTGATGCCAAACACAGATACGCAGTATTTT
abundance: once; j_gene: TRBJ2-3; v_gene: TRBV7-8; d_gene: TRBD2; CDR3aa: CASSLSASGGPPDTQYF; CDR3nt: TGTGCCAGCAGCTTATCCGCTAGCGGGGGGCCCCCAGATACGCAGTATTTT
abundance: -; j_gene: TRBJ2-1; v_gene: TRBV2; d_gene: -; CDR3aa: CASSNSLRGDSYNEQFF; CDR3nt: TGTGCCAGCAGCAATAGTCTTAGGGGGGACAGTTACAATGAGCAGTTCTTC
abundance: -; j_gene: TRBJ1-2; v_gene: TRBV7-3; d_gene: -; CDR3aa: CASSPSDGGDYGYTF; CDR3nt: TGTGCCAGCAGCCCATCGGACGGCGGAGACTATGGCTACACCTTC
abundance: -; j_gene: TRBJ2-1; v_gene: TRBV7-6; d_gene: -; CDR3aa: CASSSSGGSDEQFF; CDR3nt: TGTGCCAGCAGCTCATCGGGCGGATCAGATGAGCAGTTCTTC
abundance: -; j_gene: TRBJ1-5; v_gene: TRBV3-1/TRBV3-2; d_gene: -; CDR3aa: CASSQDVDSYQPQHF; CDR3nt: TGTGCCAGCAGCCAAGATGTGGACAGCTATCAGCCCCAGCATTTT
abundance: -; j_gene: TRBJ1-1; v_gene: TRBV12-3/TRBV12-4; d_gene: -; CDR3aa: CASSFAENTEAFF; CDR3nt: TGTGCCAGCAGTTTCGCAGAGAACACTGAAGCTTTCTTT
abundance: few; j_gene: TRBJ1-5; v_gene: TRBV7-6; d_gene: TRBD1; CDR3aa: CASSSMTGDNQPQHF; CDR3nt: TGTGCCAGCAGCTCGATGACAGGGGACAATCAGCCCCAGCATTTT
abundance: -; j_gene: TRBJ2-7; v_gene: TRBV5-6; d_gene: -; CDR3aa: CASSPDASSYEQYF; CDR3nt: TGTGCCAGCAGCCCGGACGCCAGCTCCTACGAGCAGTACTTC
abundance: -; j_gene: TRBJ1-1; v_gene: TRBV19; d_gene: -; CDR3aa: CASRISQGNTEAFF; CDR3nt: TGTGCCAGTAGGATTTCTCAAGGGAACACTGAAGCTTTCTTT
abundance: -; j_gene: TRBJ2-7; v_gene: TRBV3-1/TRBV3-2; d_gene: TRBD2; CDR3aa: CASSPLAGGVAYF; CDR3nt: TGTGCCAGCAGCCCTCTAGCGGGGGGGGTCGCGTACTTC
abundance: -; j_gene: TRBJ2-3; v_gene: TRBV3-1/TRBV3-2; d_gene: TRBD2; CDR3aa: CASSRMATSGGTDTQYF; CDR3nt: TGTGCCAGCAGCCGAATGGCGACTAGCGGGGGCACAGATACGCAGTATTTT
abundance: -; j_gene: TRBJ2-2; v_gene: TRBV6-4; d_gene: -; CDR3aa: CASSDEGGTGELFF; CDR3nt: TGTGCCAGCAGTGACGAGGGGGGAACCGGGGAGCTGTTTTTT
abundance: -; j_gene: TRBJ1-6; v_gene: TRBV14; d_gene: -; CDR3aa: CASSQGGYNSPLHF; CDR3nt: TGTGCCAGCAGCCAAGGGGGCTATAATTCACCCCTCCACTTT
abundance: -; j_gene: TRBJ2-1; v_gene: TRBV3-1/TRBV3-2; d_gene: -; CDR3aa: CASSRDSGYNEQFF; CDR3nt: TGTGCCAGCAGTCGGGACTCGGGGTACAATGAGCAGTTCTTC
abundance: -; j_gene: TRBJ1-2; v_gene: TRBV6-5; d_gene: TRBD1; CDR3aa: CASSYSGTGTSGYTF; CDR3nt: TGTGCCAGCAGTTACTCCGGGACAGGGACTTCCGGCTACACCTTC
abundance: -; j_gene: TRBJ2-1; v_gene: TRBV27; d_gene: -; CDR3aa: CAPSRDYNEQFF; CDR3nt: TGTGCCCCCTCCAGGGACTACAATGAGCAGTTCTTC
abundance: -; j_gene: TRBJ1-5; v_gene: TRBV19; d_gene: -; CDR3aa: CASSIVGGGNQPQHF; CDR3nt: TGTGCCAGTAGTATAGTTGGGGGCGGCAATCAGCCCCAGCATTTT
abundance: -; j_gene: TRBJ2-7; v_gene: TRBV5-1; d_gene: -; CDR3aa: CASSLRGNDYEQYF; CDR3nt: TGCGCCAGCAGCTTGAGAGGGAATGATTACGAGCAGTACTTC
abundance: -; j_gene: TRBJ2-5; v_gene: TRBV7-5; d_gene: -; CDR3aa: CARSNRDSEGYQETQYF; CDR3nt: TGTGCCAGAAGCAACCGGGACAGTGAGGGGTACCAAGAGACCCAGTACTTC
abundance: -; j_gene: TRBJ2-5; v_gene: TRBV11-3; d_gene: -; CDR3aa: CASSLGVLSTETQYF; CDR3nt: TGTGCCAGCAGCTTAGGTGTTCTTTCGACGGAGACCCAGTACTTC
abundance: -; j_gene: TRBJ2-1; v_gene: TRBV11-2; d_gene: -; CDR3aa: CASSLAGSFLVGNEQFF; CDR3nt: TGTGCCAGCAGCTTAGCGGGCAGCTTCCTAGTGGGCAATGAGCAGTTCTTC
abundance: -; j_gene: TRBJ2-2; v_gene: TRBV15; d_gene: TRBD2; CDR3aa: CATSRTPAGVGELFF; CDR3nt: TGTGCCACCAGCAGAACCCCCGCGGGGGTAGGGGAGCTGTTTTTT
abundance: once; j_gene: TRBJ2-5; v_gene: TRBV5-1; d_gene: TRBD1; CDR3aa: CASSTQGTGAETQYF; CDR3nt: TGCGCCAGCAGCACGCAAGGGACAGGGGCCGAGACCCAGTACTTC
abundance: few; j_gene: TRBJ1-6; v_gene: TRBV5-1; d_gene: -; CDR3aa: CASSLGGYYNSPLHF; CDR3nt: TGCGCCAGCAGCTTGGGAGGGTACTATAATTCACCCCTCCACTTT
abundance: once; j_gene: TRBJ2-1; v_gene: TRBV6-5; d_gene: TRBD2; CDR3aa: CASSYSSGGDNEQFF; CDR3nt: TGTGCCAGCAGTTACTCTAGCGGGGGGGACAATGAGCAGTTCTTC
abundance: -; j_gene: TRBJ1-6; v_gene: TRBV7-9; d_gene: -; CDR3aa: CASSLTGPLGNSPLHF; CDR3nt: TGTGCCAGCAGCTTAACTGGCCCCTTAGGGAATTCACCCCTCCACTTT
abundance: -; j_gene: TRBJ2-2; v_gene: TRBV7-9; d_gene: -; CDR3aa: CASSWPPAGENTGELFF; CDR3nt: TGTGCCAGCAGCTGGCCCCCCGCAGGGGAAAACACCGGGGAGCTGTTTTTT
abundance: -; j_gene: TRBJ2-1; v_gene: TRBV24-1; d_gene: TRBD1; CDR3aa: CATSDRGQGVNEQFF; CDR3nt: TGTGCCACCAGTGACCGGGGACAGGGCGTGAATGAGCAGTTCTTC
abundance: -; j_gene: TRBJ1-2; v_gene: TRBV11-2; d_gene: -; CDR3aa: CASSLRAGRANYGYTF; CDR3nt: TGTGCCAGCAGCTTGAGGGCAGGGAGAGCTAACTATGGCTACACCTTC
abundance: -; j_gene: TRBJ2-2; v_gene: TRBV19; d_gene: -; CDR3aa: CASSMGIFDTGELFF; CDR3nt: TGTGCCAGTAGTATGGGGATATTTGACACCGGGGAGCTGTTTTTT
abundance: -; j_gene: TRBJ2-7; v_gene: TRBV7-3; d_gene: TRBD2; CDR3aa: CASSLGGSGLTYEQYF; CDR3nt: TGTGCCAGCAGCTTAGGGGGTAGCGGGCTGACCTACGAGCAGTACTTC
abundance: -; j_gene: TRBJ1-6; v_gene: TRBV27; d_gene: -; CDR3aa: CASSSRVTGGSPLHF; CDR3nt: TGTGCCAGCAGTTCTCGCGTCACCGGAGGTTCACCCCTCCACTTT
abundance: once; j_gene: TRBJ1-5; v_gene: TRBV4-1; d_gene: -; CDR3aa: CASSQLQGRAPREPQHF; CDR3nt: TGCGCCAGCAGCCAACTACAGGGAAGAGCCCCTCGAGAGCCCCAGCATTTT
abundance: -; j_gene: TRBJ1-5; v_gene: TRBV12-3/TRBV12-4; d_gene: -; CDR3aa: CASSLGWQPQHF; CDR3nt: TGTGCCAGCAGTTTGGGCTGGCAGCCCCAGCATTTT
abundance: -; j_gene: TRBJ1-4; v_gene: TRBV5-4; d_gene: TRBD1; CDR3aa: CASSSRDSNEKLFF; CDR3nt: TGTGCCAGCAGCTCAAGGGACAGCAATGAAAAACTGTTTTTT
abundance: -; j_gene: TRBJ1-4; v_gene: TRBV27; d_gene: -; CDR3aa: CASSFLGGTRANEKLFF; CDR3nt: TGTGCCAGCAGTTTTCTCGGGGGGACGCGAGCTAATGAAAAACTGTTTTTT
abundance: -; j_gene: TRBJ1-6; v_gene: TRBV3-1/TRBV3-2; d_gene: -; CDR3aa: CASSQWSASSYNSPLHF; CDR3nt: TGTGCCAGCAGCCAATGGAGCGCCAGCTCCTATAATTCACCCCTCCACTTT
abundance: -; j_gene: TRBJ2-1; v_gene: TRBV24-1; d_gene: -; CDR3aa: CATSAPGAPVNEQFF; CDR3nt: TGTGCCACCAGTGCCCCTGGGGCCCCAGTCAATGAGCAGTTCTTC
abundance: -; j_gene: TRBJ2-2; v_gene: TRBV6-5; d_gene: TRBD1; CDR3aa: CASHRDRGNTGELFF; CDR3nt: TGTGCCAGCCACCGGGACAGGGGCAACACCGGGGAGCTGTTTTTT
abundance: -; j_gene: TRBJ2-1; v_gene: TRBV10-3; d_gene: -; CDR3aa: CAIRPEGHYNEQFF; CDR3nt: TGTGCCATCAGACCCGAGGGCCACTACAATGAGCAGTTCTTC
abundance: -; j_gene: TRBJ2-1; v_gene: TRBV24-1; d_gene: -; CDR3aa: CATSDSLLVFRQFF; CDR3nt: TGTGCCACCAGTGATTCCCTCCTGGTGTTTCGGCAGTTCTTC
abundance: -; j_gene: TRBJ1-1; v_gene: TRBV4-2; d_gene: -; CDR3aa: CASSQRGATTEAFF; CDR3nt: TGTGCCAGCAGCCAGAGGGGGGCAACCACTGAAGCTTTCTTT
abundance: -; j_gene: TRBJ2-7; v_gene: TRBV7-9; d_gene: -; CDR3aa: CASSLGAGKSSYEQYF; CDR3nt: TGTGCCAGCAGCTTAGGGGCGGGGAAAAGCTCCTACGAGCAGTACTTC
abundance: -; j_gene: TRBJ1-1; v_gene: TRBV6-5; d_gene: -; CDR3aa: CASSYSAGEWNTEAFF; CDR3nt: TGTGCCAGCAGTTACTCGGCAGGGGAGTGGAACACTGAAGCTTTCTTT
abundance: -; j_gene: TRBJ2-3; v_gene: TRBV9; d_gene: TRBD2; CDR3aa: CASSVGQRGGSDTQYF; CDR3nt: TGTGCCAGCAGCGTAGGACAGCGGGGGGGCTCAGATACGCAGTATTTT
abundance: -; j_gene: TRBJ1-1; v_gene: TRBV30; d_gene: TRBD1; CDR3aa: CAWSVRGTENTEAFF; CDR3nt: TGTGCCTGGAGTGTAAGGGGGACAGAGAACACTGAAGCTTTCTTT
abundance: -; j_gene: TRBJ2-1; v_gene: TRBV11-3; d_gene: TRBD1; CDR3aa: CASSQTGDYNEQFF; CDR3nt: TGTGCCAGCAGCCAGACAGGGGACTACAATGAGCAGTTCTTC